Below, one T cell receptor beta chain is given with its context. Its antigen is not known. The treatment here: roughly ten-day PBMC culture with coronavirus spike peptide pools or control peptides (ViraFEST assay). PBMCs, plated at some 1.8 million per well, were grown in the presence of about 9.5 IU/ml IL-2 and 9.5 to 10 ug/ml peptide pools. V gave up 10 bases and J gave up 6 bases; unmatched junction bases: 10. Germline CDR1 reads LNHDA; CDR2 reads SQIVND (reference sequence). CDR3 length equals 14 residues. Sequencing of the DNA from cultured CD4+ T cells was carried out with the Oncomine TCR Beta short-read assay. It was cultured CD4+ T cells from which genomic DNA was extracted. A single record per CDR3 protein comes from TCRdb applying MiXCR to the PCR reads. The data show about 28,000 distinct CDR3 sequences, about 66% seen once. This specimen belongs to a study of vaccination and CD4 T cells after COVID-19. Study results and limitations: A comparatively limited set of convalescent patients was examined, with no early post-infection timepoints. Convalescent patients showed a median 86.3% of reactive clones that were seen only post-vaccination.

This receptor was identified in a human donor who received a COVID-19 vaccine. The sample here was CD4+ T cells from blood, cultured in vitro, taken after SARS-CoV-2 vaccination. This chain links TRBV19 with TRBJ2-1, with 9 positions matching TRBD1. The CDR3 DNA follows: TGTGCCACCAGACGGGACAGGGCTCCCAATGAGCAGTTCTTC. This encodes CATRRDRAPNEQFF.